These T cell receptor beta chains were read from a single sample in a study of T cell repertoires in cytomegalovirus infection. TCRdb itself ran the reads through MiXCR, one entry per CDR3 protein. The sample carries hundreds of thousands of distinct CDR3 sequences, approximately 30% recorded once. The sample was PBMCs. The receptors were sampled from a human donor in good health (CMV status not recorded). Some clones in this sample may be carry-over from other donors' samples. Both conserved end residues are part of each CDR3. The D gene is left open where the match is weak. Not every row has a clone size; where given, it reads once, few, many or a size class.

CARRWEGGLYEQYF TGTGCCAGGCGATGGGAAGGGGGTCTTTACGAGCAGTACTTC TRBV7-8 NA TRBJ2-7 NA
CSAPTGNAYNNQPQHF TGCAGTGCTCCCACAGGGAACGCGTATAACAATCAGCCCCAGCATTTT TRBV20-1 few TRBJ1-5 NA
CASSPRAATKNIQYF TGTGCCAGCAGCCCACGGGCAGCGACCAAAAACATTCAGTACTTC TRBV4-2 once TRBJ2-4 NA
CASSQAGEEQFF TGTGCCAGCAGCCAAGCGGGGGAAGAGCAGTTCTTC TRBV14 few TRBJ2-1 NA
CASTTGADYGCTF TGTGCCAGCACAACAGGGGCGGACTATGGCTGCACCTTC TRBV25-1 NA TRBJ1-2 TRBD1
CASIHRGSSEQYF TGTGCCAGTATACACAGGGGTAGTAGTGAGCAGTACTTC TRBV19 NA TRBJ2-7 TRBD1
CASSIGGSTRNQPQHF TGTGCCAGTAGTATAGGAGGAAGTACTCGCAATCAGCCCCAGCATTTT TRBV19 NA TRBJ1-5 NA
CASRPARLAGGYEQYF TGTGCCAGCAGACCCGCCCGACTAGCGGGGGGCTACGAGCAGTACTTC TRBV6-2/TRBV6-3 few TRBJ2-7 TRBD2
CAIRGQTHMNTEAFF TGTGCCATCAGAGGACAGACACACATGAACACTGAAGCTTTCTTT TRBV10-3 NA TRBJ1-1 NA
CASSHGRSAYNEQFF TGTGCCAGCAGCCACGGTCGCAGTGCCTACAATGAGCAGTTCTTC TRBV11-2 NA TRBJ2-1 NA
CASSWTQANSPLHF TGTGCCAGCAGTTGGACTCAAGCCAATTCACCCCTCCACTTT TRBV2 NA TRBJ1-6 NA
CASSLARETGFSGELFF TGTGCCAGCAGCTTAGCTCGAGAGACAGGGTTTTCCGGGGAGCTGTTTTTT TRBV7-2 many TRBJ2-2 TRBD1
CASTGGTEAFF TGTGCCAGCACTGGGGGCACTGAAGCTTTCTTT TRBV6-5 many TRBJ1-1 NA
CASSRRLAGAANTGELFF TGTGCCAGCAGCCGACGACTAGCGGGGGCCGCTAACACCGGGGAGCTGTTTTTT TRBV7-2 many TRBJ2-2 TRBD2
CATSEGRGAADTQYF TGTGCCACCAGCGAGGGGCGGGGGGCGGCAGATACGCAGTATTTT TRBV24-1 few TRBJ2-3 TRBD2
CATSRRSGYYNEQFF TGTGCCACCAGCAGACGATCAGGGTACTACAATGAGCAGTTCTTC TRBV15 NA TRBJ2-1 NA
CSANQGGYGYTF TGCAGTGCTAATCAGGGGGGCTATGGCTACACCTTC TRBV20-1 NA TRBJ1-2 TRBD1
CASSLGGGNTEASF TGTGCCAGCAGCTTAGGCGGGGGGAACACTGAAGCTTCCTTT TRBV7-2 NA TRBJ1-1 NA
CASSSYRARGDGYTF TGTGCCAGCAGCTCGTACAGGGCGAGAGGCGATGGCTACACCTTC TRBV11-2 NA TRBJ1-2 NA
CASRGWINNEKLFF TGTGCCAGCAGGGGATGGATAAATAATGAAAAACTGTTTTTT TRBV6-1 many TRBJ1-4 NA
CASSFPLYF TGTGCCAGCAGTTTTCCCCTGTATTTT TRBV12-3/TRBV12-4 NA TRBJ2-3 NA
CASSPLAGERSEQYF TGTGCCAGCAGCCCCCTAGCGGGGGAACGGAGCGAGCAGTACTTC TRBV6-1 NA TRBJ2-7 TRBD2
CASSQEPSGGSDEQFF TGCGCCAGCAGCCAAGAGCCTAGCGGGGGGTCCGATGAGCAGTTCTTC TRBV4-3 NA TRBJ2-1 TRBD2
CASRQGADPNTEAFF TGTGCCAGCAGACAGGGGGCCGACCCGAACACTGAAGCTTTCTTT TRBV7-9 NA TRBJ1-1 TRBD1
CASSLVEGMSQGRNQPQHF TGTGCCAGCAGCTTAGTAGAAGGCATGAGTCAGGGTCGGAATCAGCCCCAGCATTTT TRBV7-6 NA TRBJ1-5 NA
CASSLAGTGREQYF TGTGCCAGCAGCTTAGCCGGGACAGGGCGCGAGCAGTACTTC TRBV7-6 many TRBJ2-7 TRBD1
CASSSRGDTYQETQYF TGTGCCAGCAGCTCCCGGGGCGATACGTACCAAGAGACCCAGTACTTC TRBV11-2 NA TRBJ2-5 NA
CASSLGSRDAGNTIYF TGTGCCAGCAGCTTAGGGAGCAGGGATGCTGGAAACACCATATATTTT TRBV7-6 NA TRBJ1-3 NA
CASSPTWSNQPQHF TGTGCCAGCAGTCCGACGTGGAGCAATCAGCCCCAGCATTTT TRBV25-1 NA TRBJ1-5 NA
CASSRKMGTGANVLTF TGTGCCAGCTCCCGGAAGATGGGTACTGGGGCCAACGTCCTGACTTTC TRBV7-2 many TRBJ2-6 NA
CASSFSRIDTQYF TGTGCCAGCAGTTTCAGCCGAATAGATACGCAGTATTTT TRBV27 NA TRBJ2-3 NA
CASSSKTGRYEQYF TGCGCCAGCAGCTCGAAAACAGGGCGCTACGAGCAGTACTTC TRBV5-1 NA TRBJ2-7 NA
CASSYYRGAAYEQYF TGTGCCAGCAGTTACTATCGGGGGGCGGCCTACGAGCAGTACTTC TRBV6-5 few TRBJ2-7 NA
CASSRAGDPAGELFF TGTGCCAGCAGCCGGGCCGGGGATCCGGCCGGGGAGCTGTTTTTT TRBV4-2 NA TRBJ2-2 NA
CASQVGTEAFF TGTGCCAGCCAGGTAGGAACTGAAGCTTTCTTT TRBV6-8 few TRBJ1-1 NA
CASSIDPGRVAGYTF TGTGCCAGTAGTATAGACCCGGGCAGGGTGGCCGGCTACACCTTC TRBV19 few TRBJ1-2 NA
CASTKDRSYNEQFF TGTGCCAGCACCAAGGACAGATCCTACAATGAGCAGTTCTTC TRBV7-2 many TRBJ2-1 NA
CSAPRAGLSTDTQYF TGCAGTGCCCCCCGAGCGGGGCTTAGCACAGATACGCAGTATTTT TRBV20-1 NA TRBJ2-3 TRBD2
CASSLAPGQQNQETQYF TGTGCCAGCAGCTTAGCCCCGGGACAGCAAAACCAAGAGACCCAGTACTTC TRBV7-8 many TRBJ2-5 TRBD1
CASSMDRVPYNEQFF TGTGCCAGCAGCATGGACAGGGTCCCCTACAATGAGCAGTTCTTC TRBV7-2 few TRBJ2-1 TRBD1
CASILERSTEGFF TGTGCAAGCATCTTAGAGAGGAGCACTGAAGGTTTCTTT TRBV7-8 NA TRBJ1-1 NA
CASSLGPTVNTEAFF TGTGCCAGCAGCTTAGGACCGACAGTGAACACTGAAGCTTTCTTT TRBV11-2 NA TRBJ1-1 NA
CASNALYLQPQHF TGTGCCAGCAACGCGTTGTACCTTCAGCCCCAGCATTTT TRBV6-2/TRBV6-3 NA TRBJ1-5 NA
CASSPDEEGLGTEALF TGTGCCAGCAGCCCCGACGAGGAGGGGCTTGGGACTGAAGCTTTATTT TRBV6-6 NA TRBJ1-1 NA
CASSPHRGGRTEAFF TGTGCCAGCAGTCCCCACCGGGGGGGGCGGACTGAAGCTTTCTTT TRBV27 NA TRBJ1-1 NA
CASSAGTGDNSPLHF TGTGCCAGCAGTGCCGGGACAGGGGATAATTCACCCCTCCACTTT TRBV12-3/TRBV12-4 few TRBJ1-6 TRBD1